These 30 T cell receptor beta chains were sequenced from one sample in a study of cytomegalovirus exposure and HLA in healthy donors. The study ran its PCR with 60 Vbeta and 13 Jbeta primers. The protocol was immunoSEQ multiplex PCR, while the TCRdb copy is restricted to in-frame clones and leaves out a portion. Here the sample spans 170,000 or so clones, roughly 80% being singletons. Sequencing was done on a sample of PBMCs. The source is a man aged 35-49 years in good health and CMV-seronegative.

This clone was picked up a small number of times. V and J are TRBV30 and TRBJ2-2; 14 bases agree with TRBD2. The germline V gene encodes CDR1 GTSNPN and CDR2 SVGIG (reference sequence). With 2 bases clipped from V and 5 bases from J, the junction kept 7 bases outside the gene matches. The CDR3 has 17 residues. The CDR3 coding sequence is TGTGCCTGGAGTCATGGACTAGCGGGAGGTGGGACCGGGGAGCTGTTTTTT. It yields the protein CAWSHGLAGGGTGELFF. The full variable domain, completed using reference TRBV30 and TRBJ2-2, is SQTIHQWPATLVQPVGSPLSLECTVEGTSNPNLYWYRQAAGRGLQLLFYSVGIGQISSEVPQNLSASRPQDRQFILSSKKLLLSDSGFYLCAWSHGLAGGGTGELFFGEGSRLTVL.

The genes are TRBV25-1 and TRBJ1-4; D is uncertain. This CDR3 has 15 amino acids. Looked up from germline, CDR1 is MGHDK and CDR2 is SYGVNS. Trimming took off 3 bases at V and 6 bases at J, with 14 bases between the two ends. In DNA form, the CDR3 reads TGTGCCAGCAGTGACCACGTCCCGGGAGATGAAAAACTGTTTTTT. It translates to CASSDHVPGDEKLFF.

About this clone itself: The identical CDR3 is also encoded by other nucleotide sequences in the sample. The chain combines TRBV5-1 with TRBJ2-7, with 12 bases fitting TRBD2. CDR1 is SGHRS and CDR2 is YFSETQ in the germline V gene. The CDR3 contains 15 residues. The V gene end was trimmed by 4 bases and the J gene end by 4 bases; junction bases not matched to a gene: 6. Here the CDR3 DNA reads TGCGCCAGCAGCCCAGGACTAGCGGGACCGTACGAGCAGTACTTC. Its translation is CASSPGLAGPYEQYF.

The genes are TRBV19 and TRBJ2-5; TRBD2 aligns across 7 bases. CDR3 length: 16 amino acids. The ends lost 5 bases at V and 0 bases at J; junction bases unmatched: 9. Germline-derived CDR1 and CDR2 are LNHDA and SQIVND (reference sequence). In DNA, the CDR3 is TGTGCCAGTAGTGCCATACGTCTAGCGGACCAAGAGACCCAGTACTTC. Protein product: CASSAIRLADQETQYF.

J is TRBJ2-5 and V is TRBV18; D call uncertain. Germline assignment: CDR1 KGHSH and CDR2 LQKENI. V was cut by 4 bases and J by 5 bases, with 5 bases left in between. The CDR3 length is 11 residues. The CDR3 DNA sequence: TGTGCCAGCTCACTACGGGAGACCCAGTACTTC. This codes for CASSLRETQYF.

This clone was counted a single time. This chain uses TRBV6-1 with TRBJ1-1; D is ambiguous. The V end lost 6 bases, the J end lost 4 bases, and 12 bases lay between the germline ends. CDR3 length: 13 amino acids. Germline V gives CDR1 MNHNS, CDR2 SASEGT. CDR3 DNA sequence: TGTGCCAGCAGACCCGGGGTTGGCACTGAAGCTTTCTTT. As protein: CASRPGVGTEAFF.

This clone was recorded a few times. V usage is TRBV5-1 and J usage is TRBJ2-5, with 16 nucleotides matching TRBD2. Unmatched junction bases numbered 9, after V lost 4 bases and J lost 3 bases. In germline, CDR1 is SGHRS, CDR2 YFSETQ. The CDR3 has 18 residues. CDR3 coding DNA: TGCGCCAGCAGCCCCGGGACTAGCGGGGGGGCTAGGAAAGAGACCCAGTACTTC. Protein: CASSPGTSGGARKETQYF.

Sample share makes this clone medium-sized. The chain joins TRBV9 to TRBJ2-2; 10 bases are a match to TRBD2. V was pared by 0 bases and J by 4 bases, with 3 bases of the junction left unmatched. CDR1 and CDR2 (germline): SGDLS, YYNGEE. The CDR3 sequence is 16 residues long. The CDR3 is CASSVGIAGGTGELFF. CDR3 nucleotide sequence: TGTGCCAGCAGCGTAGGAATAGCGGGAGGCACCGGGGAGCTGTTTTTT. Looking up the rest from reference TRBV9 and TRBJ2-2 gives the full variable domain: DSGVTQTPKHLITATGQRVTLRCSPRSGDLSVYWYQQSLDQGLQFLIQYYNGEERAKGNILERFSAQQFPDLHSELNLSSLELGDSALYFCASSVGIAGGTGELFFGEGSRLTVL.

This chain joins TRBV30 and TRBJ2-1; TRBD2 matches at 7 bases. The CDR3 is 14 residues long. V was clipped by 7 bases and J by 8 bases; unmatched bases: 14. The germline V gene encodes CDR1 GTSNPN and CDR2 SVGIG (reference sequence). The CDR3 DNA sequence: TGTGCCTCTCCGGGACTACACCCCTTGGATGAGCAGTTCTTC. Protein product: CASPGLHPLDEQFF.

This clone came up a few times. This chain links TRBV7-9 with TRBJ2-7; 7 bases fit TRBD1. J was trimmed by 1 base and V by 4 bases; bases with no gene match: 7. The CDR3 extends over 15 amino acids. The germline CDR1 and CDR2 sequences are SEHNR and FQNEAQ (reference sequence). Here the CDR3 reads CASSSAGGLSYEQYF. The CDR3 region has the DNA TGTGCCAGCAGCTCCGCAGGGGGATTGTCCTACGAGCAGTACTTC.

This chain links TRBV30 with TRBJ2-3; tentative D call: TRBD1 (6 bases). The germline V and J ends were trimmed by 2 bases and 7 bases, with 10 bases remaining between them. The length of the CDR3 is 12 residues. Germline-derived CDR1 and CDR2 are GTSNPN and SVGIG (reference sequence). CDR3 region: CAWSQGWNTQYF. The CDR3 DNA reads TGTGCCTGGAGTCAGGGGTGGAATACGCAGTATTTT.

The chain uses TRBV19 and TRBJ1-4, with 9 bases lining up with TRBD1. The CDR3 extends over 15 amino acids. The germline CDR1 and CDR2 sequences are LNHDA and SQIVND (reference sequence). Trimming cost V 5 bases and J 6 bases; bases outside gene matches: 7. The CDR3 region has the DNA TGTGCCAGTAGTCCCCGGGACAGGGTGGATGAAAAACTGTTTTTT. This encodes CASSPRDRVDEKLFF.

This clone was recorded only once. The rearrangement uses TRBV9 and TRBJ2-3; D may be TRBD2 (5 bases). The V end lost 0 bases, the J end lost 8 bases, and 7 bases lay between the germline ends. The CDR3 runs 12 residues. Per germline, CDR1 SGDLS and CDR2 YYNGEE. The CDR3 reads CASSVGGSTQYF. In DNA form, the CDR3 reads TGTGCCAGCAGCGTAGGAGGGAGTACGCAGTATTTT.

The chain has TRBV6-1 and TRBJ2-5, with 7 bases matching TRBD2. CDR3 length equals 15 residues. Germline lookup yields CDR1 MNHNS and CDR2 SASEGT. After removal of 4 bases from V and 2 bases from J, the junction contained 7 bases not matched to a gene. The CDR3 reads CASSGGRAGQETQYF. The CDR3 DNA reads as TGTGCCAGCAGTGGAGGGAGGGCCGGGCAAGAGACCCAGTACTTC.

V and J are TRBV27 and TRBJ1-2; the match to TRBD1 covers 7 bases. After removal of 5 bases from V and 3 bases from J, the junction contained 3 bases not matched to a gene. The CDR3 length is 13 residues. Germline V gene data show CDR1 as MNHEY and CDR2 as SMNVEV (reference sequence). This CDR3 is CASSPQGDYGYTF. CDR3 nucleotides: TGTGCCAGCAGTCCTCAGGGGGACTATGGCTACACCTTC.

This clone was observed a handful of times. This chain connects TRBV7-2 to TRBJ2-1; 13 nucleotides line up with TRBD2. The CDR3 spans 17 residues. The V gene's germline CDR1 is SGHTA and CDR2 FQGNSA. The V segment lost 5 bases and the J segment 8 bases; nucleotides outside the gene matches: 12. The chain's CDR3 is CASSQQTTSGGSDEQFF. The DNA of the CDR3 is TGTGCCAGCAGCCAACAAACGACTAGCGGGGGGTCGGATGAGCAGTTCTTC.

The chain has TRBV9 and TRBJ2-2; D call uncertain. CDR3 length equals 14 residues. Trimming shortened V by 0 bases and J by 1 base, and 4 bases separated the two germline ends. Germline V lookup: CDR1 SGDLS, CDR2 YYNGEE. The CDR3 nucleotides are TGTGCCAGCAGCGTAGTAATGAACACCGGGGAGCTGTTTTTT. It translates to CASSVVMNTGELFF.

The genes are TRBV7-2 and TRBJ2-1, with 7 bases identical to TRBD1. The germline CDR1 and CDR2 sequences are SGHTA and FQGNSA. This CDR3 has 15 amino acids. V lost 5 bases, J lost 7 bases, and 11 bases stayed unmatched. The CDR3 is CASSALETGLNEQFF. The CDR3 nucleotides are TGTGCCAGCAGCGCACTTGAGACAGGGTTGAATGAGCAGTTCTTC.

The CDR3 bases are TGTGCCAGCAGCTTTTCAGCGGGAGGGCATGGTGAGCAGTTCTTC. This codes for CASSFSAGGHGEQFF. J is TRBJ2-1 and V is TRBV7-2, with 10 positions matching TRBD2. The V gene's germline CDR1 is SGHTA and CDR2 FQGNSA. The CDR3 sequence is 15 residues long. V shed 3 bases, J shed 9 bases, and the junction held 8 bases outside the gene matches.

CDR3 sequence reads: CASSFTSGRASEQYF. The CDR3 DNA follows: TGTGCCAGCAGCTTTACTAGCGGGAGGGCTAGCGAGCAGTACTTC. The rearrangement links TRBV7-2 to TRBJ2-7, with 13 positions matching TRBD2. The CDR3 contains 15 residues. Germline CDR1 and CDR2: SGHTA and FQGNSA. V trimming: 3 bases; J trimming: 6 bases; junction bases outside the gene matches: 5.

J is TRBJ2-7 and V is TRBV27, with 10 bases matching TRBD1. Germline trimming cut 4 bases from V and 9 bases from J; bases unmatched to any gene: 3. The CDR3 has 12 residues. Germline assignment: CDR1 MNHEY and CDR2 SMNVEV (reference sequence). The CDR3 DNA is TGTGCCAGCAGTTCGGGACAGGGGCGGCAGTACTTC. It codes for CASSSGQGRQYF.

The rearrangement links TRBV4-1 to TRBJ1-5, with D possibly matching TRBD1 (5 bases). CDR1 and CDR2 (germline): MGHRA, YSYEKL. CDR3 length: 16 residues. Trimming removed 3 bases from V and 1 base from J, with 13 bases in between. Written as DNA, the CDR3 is TGCGCCAGCAGCCAGGTGGGGGACTTCAGCAATCAGCCCCAGCATTTT. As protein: CASSQVGDFSNQPQHF.

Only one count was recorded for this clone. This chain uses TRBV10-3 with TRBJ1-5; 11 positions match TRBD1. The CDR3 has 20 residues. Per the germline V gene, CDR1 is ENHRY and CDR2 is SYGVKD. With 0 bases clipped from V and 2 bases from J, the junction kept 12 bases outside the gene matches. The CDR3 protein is CAISESTGTGGPMGNQPQHF. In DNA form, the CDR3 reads TGTGCCATCAGTGAGTCTACGGGGACAGGGGGTCCGATGGGCAATCAGCCCCAGCATTTT.

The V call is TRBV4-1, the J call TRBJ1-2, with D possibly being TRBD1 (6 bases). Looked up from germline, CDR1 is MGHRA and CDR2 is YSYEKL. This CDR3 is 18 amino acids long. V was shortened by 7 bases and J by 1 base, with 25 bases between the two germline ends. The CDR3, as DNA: TGCGCCAGCAACCCCCTCGCCCCCGGGACAAACATTAACTATGGCTACACCTTC. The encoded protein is CASNPLAPGTNINYGYTF.

The CDR3 loop is CASRLDRGGGYTF. DNA for the CDR3: TGTGCCAGCAGGCTCGACAGGGGCGGGGGCTACACCTTC. The genes are TRBV6-6 and TRBJ1-2; 8 bases are a match to TRBD1. V was clipped by 6 bases and J by 8 bases; unmatched bases: 8. From germline, CDR1 is MNHNY and CDR2 SVGAGI (reference sequence). The CDR3 runs 13 residues.

CDR3 region: CASSQDVVRTSGANVLTF. CDR3 coding DNA: TGCGCCAGCAGCCAAGACGTGGTGCGGACTTCTGGGGCCAACGTCCTGACTTTC. This sequence joins TRBV4-3 and TRBJ2-6; D might be TRBD2 (5 bases). With 0 bases removed from V and 1 base from J, the gap between germline ends came to 13 bases. Germline V lookup: CDR1 LGHNA, CDR2 YSLEER. CDR3 length: 18 amino acids.

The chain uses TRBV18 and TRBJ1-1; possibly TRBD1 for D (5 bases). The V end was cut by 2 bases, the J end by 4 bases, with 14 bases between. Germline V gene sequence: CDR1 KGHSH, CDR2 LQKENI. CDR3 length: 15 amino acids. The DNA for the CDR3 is TGTGCCAGCTCACCAAGAAAAGGGGCAGGCACTGAAGCTTTCTTT. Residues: CASSPRKGAGTEAFF.

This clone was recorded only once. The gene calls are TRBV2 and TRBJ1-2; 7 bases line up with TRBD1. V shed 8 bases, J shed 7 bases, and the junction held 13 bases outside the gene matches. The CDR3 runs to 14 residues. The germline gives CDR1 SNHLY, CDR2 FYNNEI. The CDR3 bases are TGTGCCAGCCTGAAGACAGGGCAGATCGGTGGCTACACCTTC. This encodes CASLKTGQIGGYTF.

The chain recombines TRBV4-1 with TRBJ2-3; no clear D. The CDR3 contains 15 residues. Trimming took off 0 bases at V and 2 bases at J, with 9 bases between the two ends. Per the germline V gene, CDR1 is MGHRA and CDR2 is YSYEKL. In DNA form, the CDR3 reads TGCGCCAGCAGCCAAGATGGCCTTCCCACAGATACGCAGTATTTT. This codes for CASSQDGLPTDTQYF.

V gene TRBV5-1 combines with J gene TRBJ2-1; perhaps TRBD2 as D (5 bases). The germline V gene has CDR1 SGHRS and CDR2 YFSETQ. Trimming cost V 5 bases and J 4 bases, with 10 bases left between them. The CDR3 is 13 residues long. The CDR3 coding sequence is TGCGCCAGCAGTCTATCGGGGTACAATGAGCAGTTCTTC. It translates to CASSLSGYNEQFF.